The sequence of this TCR beta chain was determined in a study of neurological immune-mediated disorders (dated by TCRdb to between 2018 and 2021). With respect to the entire study: Peripheral blood TCR-beta repertoires from patients with HTLV-I-associated myelopathy (HAM/TSP), patients with multiple sclerosis, and healthy controls were compared in the study using UMI-based sequencing. Alongside PBMC samples, the set of approximately 100 TCR-beta libraries contained longitudinal samples, technical triplicates, and paired CD4+ and CD8+ T-cell subsets that had been sorted. Longitudinal HAM/TSP and healthy donors had 3 time-points each (about 3-45 month intervals). The cohort included 60 to 75 subjects: some 14 with HAM/TSP, roughly 34 with multiple sclerosis, and around 20 healthy controls.

The sample's time point label is to be understood as: longitudinal time-point 1 (baseline). Healthy controls were blood bank volunteers in Maryland, USA. Unsorted PBMC libraries were generated from 2 million PBMCs stored in RNAlater at -80 °C until RNA extraction. PBMCs were separated from peripheral blood using Ficoll-Hypaque density gradient centrifugation and then cryopreserved in liquid nitrogen. This clonotype has a count of ten or more. It lacks a known antigen. Base qualities were left out, and no much larger clone turns up one base away. To synthesize cDNA, template-switch 5'RACE was performed with a primer carrying a 10-nucleotide random unique molecular identifier so that each TCR transcript was tagged. Every sequencing run covered 15-18 subjects and yielded more than 160 million TCR-beta sequences. The RNeasy kit was used to extract total RNA. Using the KAPA Real-time Library Amplification kit, TCR-beta VDJ regions were amplified with primers for the TCR constant region and the 5'RACE anchor. Sample indexes and Illumina adaptors were added in a first PCR, and a second PCR then increased library yield. After Ampure bead purification, the roughly 650 bp TCR product was size-selected on a 2% E-gel SizeSelection system. Before pooling, libraries had their quality checked on a Bioanalyzer, their concentration measured with Qubit, and their quantity determined with the Kapa Library Quantification kit. Paired-end 2 x 150 bp sequencing of the libraries was performed on an Illumina HiSeq 2500. To increase sequence diversity, roughly 25-31% phiX was spiked into each library pool. The published analysis was carried out like this. Quality-filtered reads were processed with the UMI-based MiGEC pipeline, and over 90% of raw TCR sequences were removed by the MiGEC pipeline during error correction. VDJ genes were aligned to IMGT germline references, and each clonotype was defined by a unique CDR3 amino acid sequence together with V-J genes. Clonal expansion, Shannon diversity and CDR3 relatedness (CalcPairwiseDistances, ClusterSamples) were evaluated with VDJtools, and phylogenetic trees were built with CLCbio workbench. A clone was classed as expanded if it had 8 or more unique UMIs, a cutoff based on coefficient-of-variation modelling across technical triplicates. TCRdb reran the public reads through fastp at Q25 and MiXCR, keeping productive beta chains. Each CDR3 protein appears once, grouped with its most common genes and DNA. None of the V and J calls come from the authors' own analysis; TCRdb made them. This sample gives around 49,000 distinct CDR3 sequences in total; 8% to 10% of them show up just once. The ten largest clones add up to approximately 1.5% of the sample.

The full study reports these points: TCR clonal expansion was highest in HAM/TSP patients and lowest in MS patients, with MS patients falling below even healthy controls. No identical CDR3 amino acid sequences were shared among expanded clones across subjects, suggesting private TCR-beta repertoires in all groups.

Spanning cysteine to phenylalanine, the CDR3 consists of 18 amino acids. The kept DNA is CDR3 alone, 54 bases in frame from the first base. V and J are truncated by 4 bases and 8 bases respectively, leaving an intervening sequence of 28 bases. CDR1 is given as SGHRS and CDR2 as YFSETQ, both from the germline V gene. Sequencing input: PBMCs. This receptor was obtained from a woman between 40 and 50 years old in good health. Recombination linked TRBV5-1 to TRBJ2-1; the D segment could be TRBD1, given 5 matching bases. The sequenced DNA is TGCGCCAGCAGCCTATTCCCCGAGGCAGGGCTACCGACTGATGAGCAGTTCTTC. This encodes CASSLFPEAGLPTDEQFF.